This TCR beta chain was profiled in a study of cytomegalovirus exposure and HLA in healthy donors. Study conclusions and caveats: TCR beta chain V- and J-gene trimming was linked, in a later analysis, to a missense variant in DCLRE1C. It was only CMV serostatus that was available as immune exposure information. The authors enumerated roughly 180 TCR beta chains as linked to cytomegalovirus.

This clone was recorded a few times. Its antigen remains unknown. With 60 Vbeta and 13 Jbeta primers, the PCR was carried out. Data came from immunoSEQ multiplex PCR; TCRdb stores just in-frame clones and leaves some out. The table has roughly 130,000 clones, around 70% seen once. This CDR3 has 15 residues. Germline V CDR1 and CDR2: SGHTA, FQGNSA. V shed 0 bases and J 3 bases; nucleotides not matched to a gene: 1. This clonotype originated in a woman between 40 and 50 years old in good health and CMV-seropositive. The V and J genes are TRBV7-2 and TRBJ1-4; 7 bases map to TRBD1. Sequenced material: PBMCs. The CDR3 coding sequence is TGTGCCAGCAGCTTAGCAGGGACAGCTAATGAAAAACTGTTTTTT. This sequence encodes CASSLAGTANEKLFF. The complete variable domain, with remaining parts taken from reference TRBV7-2 and TRBJ1-4, reads GAGVSQSPSNKVTEKGKDVELRCDPISGHTALYWYRQSLGQGLEFLIYFQGNSAPDKSGLPSDRFSAERTGGSVSTLTIQRTQQEDSAVYLCASSLAGTANEKLFFGSGTQLSVL.